The 4 T cell receptor beta chains given below trace back to one sample, sequenced in a study of long-term antiretroviral therapy in people with HIV. A v3.0 immunoSEQ assay was performed at survey level. Produced via immunoSEQ multiplex PCR; TCRdb's table is partial and in-frame only. The sample contains about 22,000 clones, roughly 82% of which appear only once. The sample consisted of unsorted PBMCs, taken 0.1 years before starting antiretroviral therapy. All receptors derive from a young man with HIV.

The chain uses TRBV21-1 and TRBJ1-1; the table's D gene call, TRBD1, was not cross checked with the DNA. TRBV21-1 is deemed a pseudogene. CDR3 length equals 14 residues. The CDR3 sequence: CASTRDRGYTEAFF. The CDR3, as DNA: TGTGCCAGCACCAGGGACAGGGGATACACTGAAGCTTTCTTT.

CDR3 nucleotide sequence: TGTGCCAGCAGTTCTACTAGCGGGAGGATCACAGATACGCAGTATTTT. Translated, it gives CASSSTSGRITDTQYF. The chain is built from TRBV2 and TRBJ2-3; 12 bases are a match to TRBD2. This CDR3 is built from 16 residues. V shed 5 bases, J shed 2 bases, and the junction held 5 bases outside the gene matches. Germline CDR1 is SNHLY and CDR2 is FYNNEI.

The gene calls are TRBV5-6 and TRBJ2-7; maybe TRBD1 (6 bases). The germline V gene encodes CDR1 SGHDT and CDR2 YYEEEE. With 0 bases removed from V and 1 base from J, the gap between germline ends came to 11 bases. The CDR3 extends over 15 amino acids. The CDR3 region has the DNA TGTGCCAGCAGCTTGGGCACAGGGATATCCTACGAGCAGTACTTC. Amino acids: CASSLGTGISYEQYF.

In this sample, this clone turned up once. The DNA of the CDR3 is TGTGCCAGCAGCGTAGATTCACGGGGGCGAGCTTTCTTT. Translating gives CASSVDSRGRAFF. The chain joins TRBV9 to TRBJ1-1, with a possible D match to TRBD1 (6 bases). CDR1 SGDLS and CDR2 YYNGEE come from the germline V gene. CDR3 size: 13 residues. Trimming pared 0 bases from V and 10 bases from J, leaving 13 bases between.